The 10 T cell receptor beta chains below come from one sample, sequenced in a study of blood T cell repertoires in COVID-19. Sequenced by immunoSEQ multiplex PCR; TCRdb stores in-frame clones only, minus some. The repertoire consists of 250,000 to 300,000 clones, with around 89% occurring once and the leading ten covering 8.8%. The sequenced sample consisted of PBMCs or T cells enriched from blood (not recorded which). These receptors all come from a man aged 35 to 55 who had recovered from COVID-19.

The rearrangement joins TRBV27 to TRBJ2-1, with 9 bases that match TRBD1. CDR3 length: 15 amino acids. Germline assignment: CDR1 MNHEY and CDR2 SMNVEV (reference sequence). V shed 6 bases and J 0 bases; nucleotides not matched to a gene: 3. The CDR3 nucleotides read TGTGCCAGCAGCCTGGACAGGGGCTCCTACAATGAGCAGTTCTTC. Translation gives CASSLDRGSYNEQFF.

The chain employs TRBV7-9 and TRBJ1-2; 8 positions agree with TRBD1. CDR1 and CDR2 from the germline V gene are SEHNR and FQNEAQ (reference sequence). This CDR3 has 18 residues. V lost 1 base, J lost 7 bases, and 17 bases stayed unmatched. CDR3 amino acids: CASSLVNFKGRGPSGYTF. CDR3 coding DNA: TGTGCCAGCAGCTTAGTAAATTTTAAGGGCAGGGGGCCGAGTGGCTACACCTTC.

The V call is TRBV27, the J call TRBJ1-2; TRBD1 might be the D (5 bases). Germline V gene data show CDR1 as MNHEY and CDR2 as SMNVEV (reference sequence). CDR3 size: 15 residues. Trimming took 2 bases from V and 8 from J, leaving 18 bases between them. The CDR3 bases are TGTGCCAGCAGTTTAGAACTACAGGAAGGTAGGGGCTACACCTTC. Amino acids: CASSLELQEGRGYTF.

V gene TRBV27 combines with J gene TRBJ2-7; D is possibly TRBD1 (5 bases). The germline CDR1 and CDR2 sequences are MNHEY and SMNVEV (reference sequence). The V end lost 5 bases, the J end lost 5 bases, and 19 bases lay between the germline ends. There are 15 residues in the CDR3. CDR3 coding DNA: TGTGCCAGCAGTCCCGACCTGCAGGGTAGCAACGAGCAGTACTTC. It is translated as CASSPDLQGSNEQYF.

This chain uses TRBV24-1 with TRBJ2-5; tentatively, D is TRBD2 (6 bases). CDR1 is KGHDR and CDR2 is SFDVKD in the germline V gene. This CDR3 spans 15 amino acids. Trimming removed 3 bases at V and 2 bases at J, with 12 bases between. The CDR3 DNA follows: TGTGCCACCAGTGATCCGGACGGGGGACAAGAGACCCAGTACTTC. Translated: CATSDPDGGQETQYF.

The table lists this clone with many counts. The J gene is TRBJ1-3, the V gene TRBV2; D gene unclear. The germline CDR1 and CDR2 sequences are SNHLY and FYNNEI. Trimming pared 5 bases from V and 3 bases from J, leaving 11 bases between. The CDR3 spans 14 residues. The CDR3 region is CASSPMTGGNTIYF. CDR3 coding DNA: TGTGCCAGCAGTCCAATGACGGGTGGAAACACCATATATTTT.

The rearrangement joins TRBV7-2 to TRBJ1-3; a possible D gene is TRBD1 (5 bases). CDR1 is SGHTA, CDR2 FQGNSA, per germline. This CDR3 spans 15 amino acids. Trimming shortened V by 2 bases and J by 1 base, and 9 bases separated the two germline ends. The CDR3 bases are TGTGCCAGCAGCTTACTCGGGGGGTCTGGAAACACCATATATTTT. It is translated as CASSLLGGSGNTIYF.

The chain combines TRBV5-4 with TRBJ2-3; D perhaps matches TRBD2 (7 bases). V dropped 0 bases and J dropped 0 bases, with 11 bases sitting between them. Germline V lookup: CDR1 SGHNT, CDR2 YYREEE (reference sequence). CDR3 size: 16 residues. In DNA form, the CDR3 reads TGTGCCAGCAGCTTGGATGCGGGGGCGAGCACAGATACGCAGTATTTT. Translation: CASSLDAGASTDTQYF.

The rearrangement links TRBV19 to TRBJ2-1; TRBD2 is a possible D gene (5 bases). CDR1 is LNHDA, CDR2 SQIVND, per germline (reference sequence). The CDR3 sequence is 15 residues long. V was shortened by 3 bases and J by 0 bases, with 9 bases between the two germline ends. DNA of the CDR3: TGTGCCAGTAGTATGGGGAGAAGCTCCTACAATGAGCAGTTCTTC. Its translation: CASSMGRSSYNEQFF.

This sequence joins TRBV24-1 and TRBJ2-3; the match to TRBD2 covers 9 bases. The CDR3 contains 14 residues. V shed 4 bases and J 5 bases; nucleotides not matched to a gene: 3. Germline-derived CDR1 and CDR2 are KGHDR and SFDVKD. The CDR3 nucleotides are TGTGCCACCAGTGAATCTAGCGGGAAAGATACGCAGTATTTT. Translating it yields CATSESSGKDTQYF.